Presented here are 8 T cell receptor beta chains from one specimen sequenced in a study of cytomegalovirus exposure and HLA in healthy donors (dated by TCRdb to the late 2010s). The library was generated by the immunoSEQ multiplex PCR assay. For the multiplex PCR, a mixture combining 60 forward primers for TCR Vbeta segments and 13 reverse primers for TCR Jbeta segments was used. TCRdb carries this immuneACCESS record with in-frame sequences only. Its versions omit some clonotypes, under half of them owing to an unresolved V gene in the studies checked, with the rest unexplained. This sample has more than 65,000 clones in its table, and over 70% of those were observed once. The ten largest clones represent around a fifth of the sample. The sequencing input was PBMCs. These receptor sequences come from a woman aged 40 to 50 in good health and CMV-seropositive.

The gene calls are TRBV29-1 and TRBJ2-7; 10 positions agree with TRBD1. This CDR3 has 16 amino acids. In germline, CDR1 is SQVTM, CDR2 ANQGSEA. After removal of 4 bases from V and 7 bases from J, the junction contained 16 bases not matched to a gene. Here the CDR3 reads CSVVRTGGFIVSEQYF. CDR3 bases: TGCAGCGTTGTCCGGACAGGGGGGTTTATTGTATCTGAGCAGTACTTC.

The table lists this clone with a few counts. V usage is TRBV28 and J usage is TRBJ2-7; D remains ambiguous. Deletions cut 3 bases from V and 1 base from J, with 13 bases between. The CDR3 consists of 15 residues. Germline CDR1 is MDHEN and CDR2 is SYDVKM. CDR3 bases: TGTGCCAGCAGTTTGACGCACCAGGTTTCCTACGAGCAGTACTTC. It encodes CASSLTHQVSYEQYF.

The chain combines TRBV6-5 with TRBJ1-5; D might be TRBD1 (5 bases). The CDR3 totals 15 residues. Germline assignment: CDR1 MNHEY and CDR2 SVGAGI. Between the trimmed V and J ends, which lost 6 bases and 1 base, there was a span of 13 bases. DNA for the CDR3: TGTGCCAGCAGGACAGCCTACCGGAGCAATCAGCCCCAGCATTTT. Translating gives CASRTAYRSNQPQHF.

This clone was observed a few times. The chain employs TRBV27 and TRBJ2-2; tentative D call: TRBD1 (6 bases). Germline-derived CDR1 and CDR2 are MNHEY and SMNVEV (reference sequence). The CDR3 is 14 amino acids. Trimming removed 5 bases from V and 5 bases from J, with 12 bases in between. The CDR3 spells CASSPTQGTGELFF. The DNA for the CDR3 is TGTGCCAGCAGTCCAACACAGGGAACCGGGGAGCTGTTTTTT.

This clone was counted between two and nine times. The genes are TRBV30 and TRBJ1-1, with D unresolved. The CDR3 is made up of 11 amino acids. CDR1 and CDR2 (germline): GTSNPN, SVGIG (reference sequence). Trimming shortened V by 1 base and J by 7 bases, and 7 bases separated the two germline ends. CDR3 region: CAWSDRNEAFF. In nucleotides, the CDR3 is TGTGCCTGGAGTGATAGAAATGAAGCTTTCTTT.

V usage is TRBV30 and J usage is TRBJ1-2; D is unresolved. The CDR3 totals 16 residues. V gave up 0 bases and J gave up 5 bases, with 19 bases separating them. Per the germline V gene, CDR1 is GTSNPN and CDR2 is SVGIG (reference sequence). CDR3 nucleotide sequence: TGTGCCTGGAGTGTAGGTTTTGATGCGAGACTTTATGGCTACACCTTC. Amino acids: CAWSVGFDARLYGYTF. Using reference TRBV30 and TRBJ1-2 for the parts outside the CDR3, the full variable domain is SQTIHQWPATLVQPVGSPLSLECTVEGTSNPNLYWYRQAAGRGLQLLFYSVGIGQISSEVPQNLSASRPQDRQFILSSKKLLLSDSGFYLCAWSVGFDARLYGYTFGSGTRLTVV.

This clone appeared a few times. The chain has TRBV5-4 and TRBJ1-5; D unresolved. V was cut by 3 bases and J by 3 bases, with 4 bases left in between. This CDR3 contains 12 residues. The V gene's germline CDR1 is SGHNT and CDR2 YYREEE (reference sequence). The DNA for the CDR3 is TGTGCCAGCAGCTATAACAATCAGCCCCAGCATTTT. Encoded protein: CASSYNNQPQHF.

This chain links TRBV27 with TRBJ1-1; 9 bases match TRBD1. The CDR3 has 15 residues. V was clipped by 3 bases and J by 0 bases; unmatched bases: 2. Germline V gene data show CDR1 as MNHEY and CDR2 as SMNVEV (reference sequence). The CDR3 loop is CASSFGDRVNTEAFF. For the CDR3, the DNA is TGTGCCAGCAGTTTTGGGGACAGGGTGAACACTGAAGCTTTCTTT.